The present entry profiles one TCR beta chain with its context. What it recognizes is unknown. TCRdb reprocessed the reads via MiXCR and lists one record per CDR3 protein. The table has 100,000 to 150,000 distinct CDR3 sequences, about 31% seen once. The data belong to a study of T cell repertoires in cytomegalovirus infection. V lost 7 bases, J lost 3 bases, and 6 bases stayed unmatched. Germline values: CDR1 MNHEY, CDR2 SVGAGI. The CDR3 covers 14 residues. This specimen consisted of CD8+ T cells from cultured PBMCs, obtained from culture after CMV antigen stimulation. This sequence joins TRBV6-5 and TRBJ2-7; 10 bases line up with TRBD1. This clonotype originated in a human donor in good health (CMV status not recorded). Some clones in this sample may be carry-over from other donors' samples. The CDR3 DNA sequence: TGTGCCAGCACCGGGGACAGGGGCTTCTACGAGCAGTACTTC. Translating it yields CASTGDRGFYEQYF.